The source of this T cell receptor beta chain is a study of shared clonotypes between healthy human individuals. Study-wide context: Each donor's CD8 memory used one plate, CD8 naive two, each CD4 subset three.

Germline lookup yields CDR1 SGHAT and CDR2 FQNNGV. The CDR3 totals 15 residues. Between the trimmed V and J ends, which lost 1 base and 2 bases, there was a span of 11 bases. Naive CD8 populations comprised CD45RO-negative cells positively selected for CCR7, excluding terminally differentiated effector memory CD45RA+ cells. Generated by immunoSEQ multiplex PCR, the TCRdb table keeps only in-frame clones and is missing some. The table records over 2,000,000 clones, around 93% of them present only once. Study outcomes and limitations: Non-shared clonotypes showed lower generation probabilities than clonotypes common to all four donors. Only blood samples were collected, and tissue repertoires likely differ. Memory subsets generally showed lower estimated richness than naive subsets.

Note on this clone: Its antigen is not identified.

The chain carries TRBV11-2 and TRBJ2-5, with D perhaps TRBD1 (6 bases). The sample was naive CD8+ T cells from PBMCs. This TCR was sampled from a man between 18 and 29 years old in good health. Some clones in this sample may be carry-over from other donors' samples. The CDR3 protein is CASSLARGSQETQYF. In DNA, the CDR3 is TGTGCCAGCAGCTTAGCTAGGGGGTCGCAAGAGACCCAGTACTTC.